The 18 T cell receptor beta chains below all came from one sample that was sequenced in a study of shared clonotypes between healthy human individuals. Profiling relied on immunoSEQ multiplex PCR, and the TCRdb table lists in-frame clones only, not all of them. The table has a few million clones, approximately 95% seen once. Material: naive CD4+ T cells from PBMCs. Subset reported: CD45RA+ positively selected. The source of these receptors is a man aged 18 to 30 in good health. Some clones in this sample may be carry-over from other donors' samples.

The chain links TRBV29-1 to TRBJ1-1, with TRBD1 as a possible D gene (5 bases). CDR1 and CDR2 from the germline V gene are SQVTM and ANQGSEA. This CDR3 region has 13 residues. Trimming stripped 3 bases from V and 5 bases from J, with 13 bases between. The chain's CDR3 is CSVDRHGGTEAFF. CDR3 in DNA: TGCAGCGTTGATAGGCACGGGGGGACTGAAGCTTTCTTT.

The chain is built from TRBV18 and TRBJ1-1, with unresolved D. In germline, CDR1 is KGHSH, CDR2 LQKENI. The CDR3 loop spans 15 amino acids. V lost 5 bases, J lost 2 bases, and 15 bases lay in between. CDR3 loop: CASSRGRSDNTEAFF. As DNA, the CDR3 is TGTGCCAGCTCAAGAGGGAGATCAGACAACACTGAAGCTTTCTTT.

The sample holds one count of this clone. The chain uses TRBV5-6 and TRBJ1-1, with D unclear. The CDR3 loop spans 13 amino acids. The V and J ends lost 0 bases and 6 bases respectively, with 9 bases between them. Germline values: CDR1 SGHDT, CDR2 YYEEEE. CDR3: CASSLGQFSEAFF. The CDR3 nucleotides are TGTGCCAGCAGCTTGGGGCAGTTCTCTGAAGCTTTCTTT.

The chain joins TRBV6-1 to TRBJ2-5, with D perhaps TRBD2 (6 bases). The germline gives CDR1 MNHNS, CDR2 SASEGT. Trimming stripped 6 bases from V and 2 bases from J, with 13 bases between. This CDR3 spans 14 amino acids. This CDR3 is CASRRGTLQETQYF. As DNA, the CDR3 is TGTGCCAGCAGGCGAGGGACTTTACAAGAGACCCAGTACTTC.

Concerning this clone itself: At one of its ends the junction is not consistent with the germline gene, which may arise from a read error. V gene TRBV9 combines with J gene TRBJ2-3; D unclear. The length of the CDR3 is 16 residues. Germline CDR1 SGDLS, CDR2 YYNGEE. CDR3 sequence reads: CASSVGKGYLTNTQYF. The DNA for the CDR3 is TGTGCCAGCAGCGTAGGGAAGGGCTACCTCACAAATACGCAGTATTTT.

The rearrangement uses TRBV11-3 and TRBJ2-2; 12 bases fit TRBD2. V dropped 5 bases and J dropped 7; count of bases not matched to a gene: 14. The CDR3 length is 18 residues. Germline V gene data show CDR1 as SGHNT and CDR2 as YENEEA. CDR3 nucleotides: TGTGCCAGCAGCCCGCAGTCAGCTAGCGGGAGGGCAAGCGGGGAGCTGTTTTTT. Translation gives CASSPQSASGRASGELFF.

The CDR3 sequence: CASSLSDGNTIYF. In DNA, the CDR3 is TGTGCCAGCAGTTTGTCCGATGGAAACACCATATATTTT. This chain connects TRBV6-6 to TRBJ1-3; D remains unclear. Germline V lookup: CDR1 MNHNY, CDR2 SVGAGI (reference sequence). V was shortened by 4 bases and J by 3 bases, with 7 bases between the two germline ends. This CDR3 comprises 13 residues.

V usage is TRBV11-2 and J usage is TRBJ1-4; TRBD1 aligns across 7 bases. The CDR3 is 15 amino acids. CDR1 is SGHAT, CDR2 FQNNGV, per germline. V shed 5 bases, J shed 8 bases, and the junction held 11 bases outside the gene matches. The CDR3 here is CASSPREGAWEKLFF. DNA of the CDR3: TGTGCCAGCAGCCCCCGCGAGGGGGCCTGGGAAAAACTGTTTTTT.

CDR3 amino acids: CASSPRGTARNTEAFF. As DNA, the CDR3 is TGCGCCAGCAGCCCCCGAGGAACAGCACGAAACACTGAAGCTTTCTTT. The gene calls are TRBV4-1 and TRBJ1-1; D ambiguous. The CDR3 extends over 16 amino acids. Trimming cost V 4 bases and J 2 bases, with 17 bases left between them. Germline CDR1 is MGHRA and CDR2 is YSYEKL.

The chain is built from TRBV5-4 and TRBJ2-3; a possible D gene is TRBD2 (6 bases). From germline, CDR1 is SGHNT and CDR2 YYREEE (reference sequence). The CDR3 runs 14 residues. V lost 5 bases and J 0 bases, leaving 10 bases between the germline ends. This chain's CDR3 is CASRDGTSTDTQYF. CDR3 sequence (DNA): TGTGCCAGCAGAGACGGGACTAGCACAGATACGCAGTATTTT.

The chain uses TRBV12-2 and TRBJ1-3. TRBV12-2 counts as a pseudogene. This CDR3 has 18 residues. CDR3 sequence reads: CASRLDWRPTGTGNTIYF. DNA of the CDR3: TGTGCAAGTCGCTTAGATTGGCGACCCACGGGAACTGGAAACACCATATATTTT.

This clone has a single count. As DNA, the CDR3 is TGTGCCAGCAGCCGAGGACTAGCGGGGAGTCCACCCGATGGGCCCGAGCAGTACTTC. Translation: CASSRGLAGSPPDGPEQYF. The chain combines TRBV5-8 with TRBJ2-7, with 12 bases that match TRBD2. The V segment lost 4 bases and the J segment 6 bases; nucleotides outside the gene matches: 20. This CDR3 region has 19 residues. The germline CDR1 and CDR2 sequences are SGHTS and YDEGEE.

This clone was seen once. Here the CDR3 DNA reads TGCGCCAGCAAGAACGACAGGCCCCATCAGCCCCAGCATTTT. This sequence encodes CASKNDRPHQPQHF. The rearrangement links TRBV5-1 to TRBJ1-5; the D gene is possibly TRBD1 (6 bases). CDR1 is SGHRS, CDR2 YFSETQ, per germline. The V and J ends lost 6 bases and 5 bases respectively, with 15 bases between them. The CDR3 totals 14 residues.

The chain recombines TRBV4-2 with TRBJ2-5; 10 bases are a match to TRBD2. Per germline, CDR1 LGHNA and CDR2 YNFKEQ. The CDR3 has 14 residues. The V segment lost 8 bases and the J segment 7 bases; nucleotides outside the gene matches: 10. The CDR3 DNA reads as TGTGCCAGCGCGGACAGCGGGAGGGCCGCGACCCAGTACTTC. This encodes CASADSGRAATQYF.

This clone occurred once. The genes are TRBV4-2 and TRBJ1-3; D not resolved. The V gene lost 2 bases and the J gene lost 1 base, with 6 bases spanning the gap. Germline V gene data show CDR1 as LGHNA and CDR2 as YNFKEQ. The CDR3 runs 14 residues. In DNA form, the CDR3 reads TGTGCCAGCAGCCAACCGGGGTCTGGAAACACCATATATTTT. Translating it yields CASSQPGSGNTIYF.

The J gene is TRBJ2-3, the V gene TRBV5-1; TRBD2 is a possible D gene (6 bases). Between the trimmed V and J ends, which lost 3 bases and 2 bases, there was a span of 13 bases. In germline, CDR1 is SGHRS, CDR2 YFSETQ. The CDR3 runs to 15 residues. This chain's CDR3 is CASSSHGTDTDTQYF. CDR3 DNA: TGCGCCAGCAGCTCCCACGGGACTGACACAGATACGCAGTATTTT.

DNA of the CDR3: TGTGCCAGCAGCTTTAGCGGGAGCGCCTACGAGCAGTACTTC. This translates into CASSFSGSAYEQYF. The V call is TRBV11-3, the J call TRBJ2-7; TRBD2 matches 9 bases. The CDR3 sequence is 14 residues long. Germline V CDR1 and CDR2: SGHNT, YENEEA. Unmatched junction bases numbered 2, after V lost 3 bases and J lost 2 bases.

In regard to this clone: Additional DNA sequences in this sample encode the identical CDR3. The chain uses TRBV2 and TRBJ2-5; the D gene could be TRBD1 or TRBD2 (6 bases each). The CDR3 extends over 12 amino acids. Trimming left V 6 bases short and J 4 bases short, with 9 bases between. Looked up from germline, CDR1 is SNHLY and CDR2 is FYNNEI. The CDR3 is CASSRGRETQYF. CDR3 sequence (DNA): TGTGCCAGCAGCCGGGGGCGAGAGACCCAGTACTTC.